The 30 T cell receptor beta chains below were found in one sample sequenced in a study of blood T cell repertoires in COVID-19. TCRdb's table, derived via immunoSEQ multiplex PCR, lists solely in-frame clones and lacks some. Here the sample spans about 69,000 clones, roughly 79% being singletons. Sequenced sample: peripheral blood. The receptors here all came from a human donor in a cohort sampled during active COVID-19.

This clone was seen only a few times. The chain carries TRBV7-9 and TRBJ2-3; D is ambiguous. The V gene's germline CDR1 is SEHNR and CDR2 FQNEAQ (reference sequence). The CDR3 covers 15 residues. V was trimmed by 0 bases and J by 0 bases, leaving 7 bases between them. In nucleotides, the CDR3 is TGTGCCAGCAGCTTAGCGAGCCCTAGCACAGATACGCAGTATTTT. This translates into CASSLASPSTDTQYF.

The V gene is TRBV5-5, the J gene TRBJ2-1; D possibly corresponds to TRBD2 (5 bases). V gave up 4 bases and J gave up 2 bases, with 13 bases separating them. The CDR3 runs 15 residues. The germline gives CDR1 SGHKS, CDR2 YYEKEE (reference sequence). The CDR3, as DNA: TGTGCCAGCAGCCCCGGGGTACCGCCCTACAATGAGCAGTTCTTC. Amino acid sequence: CASSPGVPPYNEQFF.

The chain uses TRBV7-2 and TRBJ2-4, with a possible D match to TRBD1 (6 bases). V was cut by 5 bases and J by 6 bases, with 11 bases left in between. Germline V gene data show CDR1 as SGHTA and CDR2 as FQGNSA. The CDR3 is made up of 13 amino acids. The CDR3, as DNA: TGTGCCAGCAGCCGGGAAGGGGGAAACATTCAGTACTTC. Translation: CASSREGGNIQYF.

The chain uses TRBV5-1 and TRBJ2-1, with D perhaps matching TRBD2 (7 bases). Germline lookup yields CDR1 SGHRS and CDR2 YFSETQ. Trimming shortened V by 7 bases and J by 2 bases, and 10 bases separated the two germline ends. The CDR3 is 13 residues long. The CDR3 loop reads CASQGGAYNEQFF. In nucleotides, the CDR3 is TGCGCCAGCCAAGGGGGGGCCTACAATGAGCAGTTCTTC.

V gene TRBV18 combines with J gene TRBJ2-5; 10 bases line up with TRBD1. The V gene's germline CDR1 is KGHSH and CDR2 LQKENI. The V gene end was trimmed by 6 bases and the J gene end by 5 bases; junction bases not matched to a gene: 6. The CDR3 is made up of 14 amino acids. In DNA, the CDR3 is TGTGCCAGCTCGCGGACAGGGGGGATGGAGACCCAGTACTTC. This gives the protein CASSRTGGMETQYF.

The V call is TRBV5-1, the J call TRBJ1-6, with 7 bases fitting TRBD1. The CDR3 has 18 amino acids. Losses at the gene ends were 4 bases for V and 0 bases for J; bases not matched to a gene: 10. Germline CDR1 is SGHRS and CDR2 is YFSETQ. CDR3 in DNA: TGCGCCAGCAGCCTTACAGGGGATCCGAGCTCCTATAATTCACCCCTCCACTTT. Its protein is CASSLTGDPSSYNSPLHF.

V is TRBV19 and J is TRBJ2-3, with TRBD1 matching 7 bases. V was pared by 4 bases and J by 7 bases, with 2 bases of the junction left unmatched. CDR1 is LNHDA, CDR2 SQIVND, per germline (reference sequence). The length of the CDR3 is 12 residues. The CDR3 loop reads CASSTGQYTQYF. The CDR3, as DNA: TGTGCCAGTAGTACGGGACAGTATACGCAGTATTTT. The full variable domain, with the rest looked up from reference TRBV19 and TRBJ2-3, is DGGITQSPKYLFRKEGQNVTLSCEQNLNHDAMYWYRQDPGQGLRLIYYSQIVNDFQKGDIAEGYSVSREKKESFPLTVTSAQKNPTAFYLCASSTGQYTQYFGPGTRLTVL.

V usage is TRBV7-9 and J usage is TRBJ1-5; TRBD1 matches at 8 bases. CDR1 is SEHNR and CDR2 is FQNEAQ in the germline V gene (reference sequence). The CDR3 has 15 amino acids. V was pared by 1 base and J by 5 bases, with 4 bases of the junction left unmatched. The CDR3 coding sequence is TGTGCCAGCAGCTTAGGGGTGACAGGGGATCAGCCCCAGCATTTT. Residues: CASSLGVTGDQPQHF.

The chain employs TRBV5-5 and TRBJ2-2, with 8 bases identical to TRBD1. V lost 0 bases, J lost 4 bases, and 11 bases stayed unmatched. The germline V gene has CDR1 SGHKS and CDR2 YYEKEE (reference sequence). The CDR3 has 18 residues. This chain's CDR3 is CASSLVGTGTGRTGELFF. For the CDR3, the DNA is TGTGCCAGCAGCTTGGTAGGGACCGGGACAGGACGCACCGGGGAGCTGTTTTTT.

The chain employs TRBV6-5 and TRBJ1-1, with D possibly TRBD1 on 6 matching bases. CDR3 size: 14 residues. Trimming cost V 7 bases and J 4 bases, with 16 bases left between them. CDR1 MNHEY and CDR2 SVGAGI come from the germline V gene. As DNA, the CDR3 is TGTGCCAGCATCGGACAGTCAGGGGCCACTGAAGCTTTCTTT. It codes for CASIGQSGATEAFF.

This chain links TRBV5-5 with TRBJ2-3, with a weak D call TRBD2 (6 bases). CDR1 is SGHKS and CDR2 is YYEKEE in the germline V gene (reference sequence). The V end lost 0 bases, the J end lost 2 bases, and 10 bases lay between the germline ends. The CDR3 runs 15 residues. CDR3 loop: CASSLAWGVTDTQYF. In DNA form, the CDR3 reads TGTGCCAGCAGCTTGGCTTGGGGGGTCACAGATACGCAGTATTTT.

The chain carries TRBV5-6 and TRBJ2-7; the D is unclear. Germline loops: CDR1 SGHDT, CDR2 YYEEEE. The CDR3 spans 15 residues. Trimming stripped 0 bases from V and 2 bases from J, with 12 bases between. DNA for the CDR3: TGTGCCAGCAGCTTGGACCCTGGTGGCACCTACGAGCAGTACTTC. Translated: CASSLDPGGTYEQYF. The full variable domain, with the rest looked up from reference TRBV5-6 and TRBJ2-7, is DAGVTQSPTHLIKTRGQQVTLRCSPKSGHDTVSWYQQALGQGPQFIFQYYEEEERQRGNFPDRFSGHQFPNYSSELNVNALLLGDSALYLCASSLDPGGTYEQYFGPGTRLTVT.

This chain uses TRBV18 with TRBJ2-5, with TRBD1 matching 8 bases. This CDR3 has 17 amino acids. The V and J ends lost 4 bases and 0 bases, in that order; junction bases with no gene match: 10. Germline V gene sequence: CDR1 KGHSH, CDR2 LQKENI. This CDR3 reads CASSRKTGDPYQETQYF. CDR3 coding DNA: TGTGCCAGCTCACGCAAGACAGGGGATCCGTACCAAGAGACCCAGTACTTC. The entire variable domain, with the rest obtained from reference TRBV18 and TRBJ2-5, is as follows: NAGVMQNPRHLVRRRGQEARLRCSPMKGHSHVYWYRQLPEEGLKFMVYLQKENIIDESGMPKERFSAEFPKEGPSILRIQQVVRGDSAAYFCASSRKTGDPYQETQYFGPGTRLLVL.

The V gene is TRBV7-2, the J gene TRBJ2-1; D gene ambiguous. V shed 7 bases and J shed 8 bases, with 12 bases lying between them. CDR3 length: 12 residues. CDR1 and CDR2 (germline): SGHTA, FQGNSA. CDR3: CASKVDRDEQFF. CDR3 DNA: TGTGCCAGCAAAGTCGACCGGGATGAGCAGTTCTTC.

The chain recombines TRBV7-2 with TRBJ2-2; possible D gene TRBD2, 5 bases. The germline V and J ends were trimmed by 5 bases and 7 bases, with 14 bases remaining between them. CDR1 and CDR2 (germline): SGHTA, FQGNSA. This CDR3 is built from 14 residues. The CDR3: CASSPARGFGELFF. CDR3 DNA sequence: TGTGCCAGCAGCCCAGCACGAGGGTTCGGGGAGCTGTTTTTT.

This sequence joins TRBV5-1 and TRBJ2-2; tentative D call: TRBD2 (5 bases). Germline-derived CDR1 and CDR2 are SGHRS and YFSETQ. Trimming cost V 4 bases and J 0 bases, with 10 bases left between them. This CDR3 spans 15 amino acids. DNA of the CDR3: TGCGCCAGCAGCCCCACCGGGACGAACACCGGGGAGCTGTTTTTT. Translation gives CASSPTGTNTGELFF.

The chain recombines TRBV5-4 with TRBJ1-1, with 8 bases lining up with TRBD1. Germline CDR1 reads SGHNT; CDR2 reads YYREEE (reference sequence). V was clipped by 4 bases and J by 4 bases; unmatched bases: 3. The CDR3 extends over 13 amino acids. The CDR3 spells CASSGTGGTEAFF. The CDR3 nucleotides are TGTGCCAGCAGCGGGACAGGTGGCACTGAAGCTTTCTTT.

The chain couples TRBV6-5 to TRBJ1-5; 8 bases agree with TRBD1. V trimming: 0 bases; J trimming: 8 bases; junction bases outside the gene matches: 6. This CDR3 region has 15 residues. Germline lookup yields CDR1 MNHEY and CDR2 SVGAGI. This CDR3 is CASSYSAGGREPQHF. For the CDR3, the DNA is TGTGCCAGCAGTTACTCTGCAGGGGGCAGGGAGCCCCAGCATTTT.

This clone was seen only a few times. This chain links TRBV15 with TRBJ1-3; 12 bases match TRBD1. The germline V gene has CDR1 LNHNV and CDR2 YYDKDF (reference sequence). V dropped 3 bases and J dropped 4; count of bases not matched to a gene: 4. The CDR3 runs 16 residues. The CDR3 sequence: CATSRGQGATGNTIYF. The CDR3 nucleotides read TGTGCCACCAGCAGGGGACAGGGGGCGACGGGAAACACCATATATTTT.

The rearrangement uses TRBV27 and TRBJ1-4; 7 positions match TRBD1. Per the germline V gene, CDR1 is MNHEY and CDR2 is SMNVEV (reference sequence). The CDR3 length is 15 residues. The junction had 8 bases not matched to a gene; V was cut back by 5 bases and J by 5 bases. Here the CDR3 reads CASSKTTGLNEKLFF. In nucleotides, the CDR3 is TGTGCCAGCAGTAAGACGACAGGGTTAAATGAAAAACTGTTTTTT.

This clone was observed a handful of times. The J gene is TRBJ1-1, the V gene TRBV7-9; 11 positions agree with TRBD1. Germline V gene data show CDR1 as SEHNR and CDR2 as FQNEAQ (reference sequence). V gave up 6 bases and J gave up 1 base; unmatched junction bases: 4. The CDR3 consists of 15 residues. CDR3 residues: CASRPGQGANTEAFF. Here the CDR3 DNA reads TGTGCCAGCAGACCAGGACAGGGGGCGAACACTGAAGCTTTCTTT.

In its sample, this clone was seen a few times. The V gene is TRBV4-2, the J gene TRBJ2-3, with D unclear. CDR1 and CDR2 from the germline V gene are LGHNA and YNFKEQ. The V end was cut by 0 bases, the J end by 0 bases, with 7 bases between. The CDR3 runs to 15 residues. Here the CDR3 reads CASSQEGGSTDTQYF. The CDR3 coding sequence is TGTGCCAGCAGCCAAGAAGGCGGTAGCACAGATACGCAGTATTTT.

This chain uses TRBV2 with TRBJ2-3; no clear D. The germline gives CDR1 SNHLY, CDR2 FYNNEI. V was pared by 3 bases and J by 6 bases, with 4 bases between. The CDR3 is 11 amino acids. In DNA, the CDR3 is TGTGCCAGCAGTGAGCGGGATACGCAGTATTTT. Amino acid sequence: CASSERDTQYF.

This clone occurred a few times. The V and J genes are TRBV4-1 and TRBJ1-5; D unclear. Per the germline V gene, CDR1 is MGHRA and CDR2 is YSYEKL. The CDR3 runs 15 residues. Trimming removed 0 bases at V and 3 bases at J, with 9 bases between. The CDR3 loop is CASSQEDRTNQPQHF. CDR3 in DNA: TGCGCCAGCAGCCAAGAAGATAGAACCAATCAGCCCCAGCATTTT.

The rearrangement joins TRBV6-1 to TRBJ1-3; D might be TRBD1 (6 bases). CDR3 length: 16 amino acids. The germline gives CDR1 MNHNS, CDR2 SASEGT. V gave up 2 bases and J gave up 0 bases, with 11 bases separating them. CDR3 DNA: TGTGCCAGCAGTGAATTGGGGGCAGACTCTGGAAACACCATATATTTT. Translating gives CASSELGADSGNTIYF.

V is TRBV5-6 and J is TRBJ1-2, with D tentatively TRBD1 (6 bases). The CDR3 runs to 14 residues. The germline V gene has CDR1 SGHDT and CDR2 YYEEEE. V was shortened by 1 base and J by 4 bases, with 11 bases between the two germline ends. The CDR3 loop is CASSLTTGSYGYTF. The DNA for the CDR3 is TGTGCCAGCAGCTTGACAACAGGGAGCTATGGCTACACCTTC. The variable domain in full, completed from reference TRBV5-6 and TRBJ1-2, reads DAGVTQSPTHLIKTRGQQVTLRCSPKSGHDTVSWYQQALGQGPQFIFQYYEEEERQRGNFPDRFSGHQFPNYSSELNVNALLLGDSALYLCASSLTTGSYGYTFGSGTRLTVV.

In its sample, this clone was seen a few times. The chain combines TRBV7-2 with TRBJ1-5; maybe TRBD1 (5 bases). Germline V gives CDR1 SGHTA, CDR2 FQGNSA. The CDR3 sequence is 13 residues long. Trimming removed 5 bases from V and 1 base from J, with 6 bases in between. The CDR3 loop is CASSRQSNQPQHF. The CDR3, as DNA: TGTGCCAGCAGCCGACAGAGCAATCAGCCCCAGCATTTT.

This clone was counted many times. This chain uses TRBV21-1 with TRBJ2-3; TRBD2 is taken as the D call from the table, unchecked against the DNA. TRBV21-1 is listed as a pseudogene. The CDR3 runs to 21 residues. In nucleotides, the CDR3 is TGTGCCAGCAGCTTCACACAGGGGGCGCGGGCTAGCGGGACAAGCACAGATACGCAGTATTTT. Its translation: CASSFTQGARASGTSTDTQYF.

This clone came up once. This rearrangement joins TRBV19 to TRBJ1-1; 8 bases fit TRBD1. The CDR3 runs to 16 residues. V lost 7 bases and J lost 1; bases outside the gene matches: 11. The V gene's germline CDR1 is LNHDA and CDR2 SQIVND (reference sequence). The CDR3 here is CASIPPTGQGNTEAFF. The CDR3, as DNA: TGTGCCAGTATCCCCCCCACCGGACAGGGGAACACTGAAGCTTTCTTT.

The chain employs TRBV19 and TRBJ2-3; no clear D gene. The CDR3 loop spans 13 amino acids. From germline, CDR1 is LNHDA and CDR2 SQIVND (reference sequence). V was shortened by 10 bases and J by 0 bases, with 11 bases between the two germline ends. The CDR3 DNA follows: TGTGCCATCAGCAGCGATAGCACAGATACGCAGTATTTT. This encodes CAISSDSTDTQYF.